Below are 32 T cell receptor beta chains sequenced from a single sample in a study of post-analysis software for immune sequencing data (dated by TCRdb to the mid-2010s). What the work shows at the level of the full study, not this receptor alone: Significantly higher frequencies in patients than in controls were found for about five TRBV segments, including TRBV5-6, TRBV5-1 and TRBV20-1.

The library was prepared using PCR. Sequencing was performed on an Illumina HiSeq 2500. To reduce PCR and sequencing biases, unique molecular identifiers were incorporated into the TCR beta cDNA libraries. Through fastp at Q25 and MiXCR, TCRdb rebuilt clones from the public reads, retaining in-frame beta chains. Rows matching on CDR3 protein sequence are summarized as one entry with the most common DNA and genes. This sample gives more than 450,000 distinct CDR3 sequences in total; under 40% of them show up just once. 4.5% to 7.5% of the sample comes from the top ten. Their antigens remain unidentified. Sequenced: blood. These receptor sequences come from a girl aged 2 to 17 with multiple sclerosis.

This clonotype has a handful of counts. This rearrangement joins TRBV12-3 or TRBV12-4 to TRBJ2-7, with no clear D. The CDR3 has 16 amino acids. V was shortened by 4 bases and J by 2 bases, with 18 bases between the two germline ends. For the CDR3, the DNA is TGTGCCAGCAGTTCCGGGCCATCACGAGAGACCTACGAGCAGTACTTC. This encodes CASSSGPSRETYEQYF.

This clonotype was seen a handful of times. The chain carries TRBV7-8 and TRBJ2-2, with a possible D match to TRBD1 (5 bases). The ends were cut back, 5 bases at V and 0 bases at J, with 13 bases in the middle. The germline CDR1 and CDR2 sequences are SGHVS and FQNEAQ. This CDR3 region has 16 residues. The DNA of the CDR3 is TGTGCCAGCAGCGCTAGGCAGGGCGCGAACACCGGGGAGCTGTTTTTT. Translated: CASSARQGANTGELFF. The variable domain in full, completed from reference TRBV7-8 and TRBJ2-2, reads GAGVSQSPRYKVAKRGQDVALRCDPISGHVSLFWYQQALGQGPEFLTYFQNEAQLDKSGLPSDRFFAERPEGSVSTLKIQRTQQEDSAVYLCASSARQGANTGELFFGEGSRLTVL.

This rearrangement joins TRBV5-4 to TRBJ1-2; 7 nucleotides match TRBD1. The V segment lost 5 bases and the J segment 6 bases; nucleotides outside the gene matches: 7. CDR3 size: 13 residues. Germline V gene data show CDR1 as SGHNT and CDR2 as YYREEE (reference sequence). CDR3 nucleotide sequence: TGTGCCAGCAGTTCAAAAGGGACAGATGGCTACACCTTC. Translating gives CASSSKGTDGYTF. The full variable domain, completed using reference TRBV5-4 and TRBJ1-2, is ETGVTQSPTHLIKTRGQQVTLRCSSQSGHNTVSWYQQALGQGPQFIFQYYREEENGRGNFPPRFSGLQFPNYSSELNVNALELDDSALYLCASSSKGTDGYTFGSGTRLTVV.

The CDR3 region is CASSLGGGAPETQYF. The DNA of the CDR3 is TGTGCCAGCAGTTTAGGCGGGGGGGCCCCCGAGACCCAGTACTTC. V usage is TRBV12-3 or TRBV12-4 and J usage is TRBJ2-5, with 9 bases matching TRBD2. The CDR3 is made up of 15 amino acids. J was trimmed by 5 bases and V by 1 base; bases with no gene match: 5.

The genes are TRBV6-1 and TRBJ2-1; 8 bases are shared with TRBD1. After removal of 2 bases from V and 7 bases from J, the junction contained 4 bases not matched to a gene. The CDR3 sequence is 14 residues long. Germline CDR1 reads MNHNS; CDR2 reads SASEGT. CDR3 in amino acids: CASSEWTGRNEQFF. The CDR3 DNA reads as TGTGCCAGCAGTGAATGGACAGGGAGAAATGAGCAGTTCTTC.

This clonotype was found a few times. The gene calls are TRBV28 and TRBJ2-7, with D tentatively TRBD2 (6 bases). Germline V lookup: CDR1 MDHEN, CDR2 SYDVKM. This CDR3 has 12 residues. The V and J ends lost 7 bases and 1 base respectively, with 8 bases between them. The CDR3 protein is CASKAGSYEQYF. The CDR3 DNA follows: TGTGCCAGCAAGGCGGGGTCCTACGAGCAGTACTTC.

This chain connects TRBV4-1 to TRBJ2-1; no clear D gene. Germline V CDR1 and CDR2: MGHRA, YSYEKL. The CDR3 contains 14 residues. Deletions cut 0 bases from V and 7 bases from J, with 10 bases between. CDR3 in DNA: TGCGCCAGCAGCCAAGAATTAAGGGCGAATGAGCAGTTCTTC. Its protein is CASSQELRANEQFF.

A few counts support this clonotype. V is TRBV20-1 and J is TRBJ2-3; D unclear. V lost 4 bases and J 0 bases, leaving 11 bases between the germline ends. The CDR3 is 14 amino acids. The germline gives CDR1 DFQATT, CDR2 SNEGSKA (reference sequence). CDR3 sequence (DNA): TGCAGTGCTACGTACGCAGCAAGCACAGATACGCAGTATTTT. This codes for CSATYAASTDTQYF.

This clonotype was picked up a small number of times. The rearrangement joins TRBV12-3 or TRBV12-4 to TRBJ1-2; D remains unclear. This CDR3 is built from 11 residues. V was trimmed by 6 bases and J by 10 bases, leaving 12 bases between them. CDR3 residues: CASSLRTHYTF. CDR3 bases: TGTGCCAGCAGCCTAAGGACCCACTACACCTTC.

Concerning this clonotype itself: An end of the junction differs from the germline gene, which may be a read error. The rearrangement links TRBV12-3 or TRBV12-4 to TRBJ2-2; 8 bases are a match to TRBD2. CDR3 length: 15 amino acids. The CDR3 loop reads CASSVSGGYTGELFF. The CDR3 DNA follows: TGCGCCAGCAGTGTCAGCGGGGGTTATACCGGGGAGCTGTTTTTT.

The sample holds many counts of this clonotype. The genes are TRBV20-1 and TRBJ2-3; D is possibly TRBD1 or TRBD2 (5 bases each). The CDR3 is 15 residues long. Trimming took 4 bases from V and 2 from J, leaving 16 bases between them. CDR1 and CDR2 from the germline V gene are DFQATT and SNEGSKA (reference sequence). The CDR3 protein is CSATDIGEFTDTQYF. CDR3 nucleotide sequence: TGCAGTGCTACGGACATCGGGGAGTTCACAGATACGCAGTATTTT.

The CDR3 bases are TGCGCCAGCAGCCGTCTCGGGGACTTTAGCGGGGGGGCCCATGAGCAGTTCTTC. Protein product: CASSRLGDFSGGAHEQFF. The chain employs TRBV4-1 and TRBJ2-1, with 11 bases that match TRBD2. Germline CDR1 and CDR2: MGHRA and YSYEKL. Losses at the gene ends were 4 bases for V and 8 bases for J; bases not matched to a gene: 16. The CDR3 extends over 18 amino acids.

This clonotype was seen only a few times. The rearrangement uses TRBV9 and TRBJ1-2, with 7 bases identical to TRBD1. Germline CDR1 SGDLS, CDR2 YYNGEE. The J segment lost 5 bases and the V segment lost 2 bases, leaving 3 bases of the junction unmatched. The CDR3 covers 13 residues. The DNA for the CDR3 is TGTGCCAGCAGCGTGGGACAGTTATATGGCTACACCTTC. As protein: CASSVGQLYGYTF. Full variable domain (missing parts from reference TRBV9 and TRBJ1-2): DSGVTQTPKHLITATGQRVTLRCSPRSGDLSVYWYQQSLDQGLQFLIQYYNGEERAKGNILERFSAQQFPDLHSELNLSSLELGDSALYFCASSVGQLYGYTFGSGTRLTVV.

Regarding this clonotype: At one boundary the junction diverges from the germline segment, which might be a read error. The chain recombines TRBV20-1 with TRBJ2-1; D gene ambiguous. Per the germline V gene, CDR1 is DFQATT and CDR2 is SNEGSKA (reference sequence). The CDR3 sequence is 16 residues long. CDR3 sequence: CSASRPPTISDNEQFF. For the CDR3, the DNA is TGCAGTGCGTCCCGACCGCCGACAATCTCCGACAATGAGCAGTTCTTC.

Concerning this clonotype itself: Mismatch with germline at one junction end may stem from a read error. This chain connects TRBV20-1 to TRBJ2-3, with 8 nucleotides matching TRBD2. The CDR3 consists of 15 residues. CDR1 DFQATT and CDR2 SNEGSKA come from the germline V gene (reference sequence). CDR3 DNA: TGCAGTGCCAGAGCGGGAGCGGTACGTACAGATACGCAGTATTTT. Its protein is CSARAGAVRTDTQYF.

The genes are TRBV6-5 and TRBJ1-3; weak D call: TRBD1 (6 bases). Germline CDR1 MNHEY, CDR2 SVGAGI. V gave up 5 bases and J gave up 4 bases, with 12 bases separating them. CDR3 size: 14 residues. The CDR3: CASSPGTPGNTIYF. The DNA for the CDR3 is TGTGCCAGCAGTCCCGGGACACCAGGAAACACCATATATTTT.

The CDR3 DNA sequence: TGTGCCATCAGTGTCAGGGGAGGAGACCTAGGCACAGATACGCAGTATTTT. Translating it yields CAISVRGGDLGTDTQYF. The V call is TRBV10-3, the J call TRBJ2-3; D tentatively reads TRBD1 or TRBD2 (6 bases each). Germline CDR1 and CDR2: ENHRY and SYGVKD. The V and J ends lost 4 bases and 1 base respectively, with 18 bases between them. The CDR3 runs 17 residues.

V is TRBV5-6 and J is TRBJ2-7; 10 nucleotides agree with TRBD1. With V trimmed by 6 bases and J by 4 bases, 4 bases remained unmatched. Germline V gene data show CDR1 as SGHDT and CDR2 as YYEEEE. This CDR3 spans 13 amino acids. The CDR3 region has the DNA TGTGCCAGCACGGGACAGGGGCTTTACGAGCAGTACTTC. Its protein product is CASTGQGLYEQYF.

The chain links TRBV4-1 to TRBJ1-5, with D tentatively TRBD1 (6 bases). Germline V gene sequence: CDR1 MGHRA, CDR2 YSYEKL. Trimming stripped 1 base from V and 3 bases from J, with 10 bases between. The CDR3 runs 15 residues. The CDR3 is CASSQAQGINQPQHF. The CDR3 DNA is TGCGCCAGCAGCCAAGCCCAGGGGATCAATCAGCCCCAGCATTTT.

V gene TRBV5-1 combines with J gene TRBJ1-2; the match to TRBD1 covers 9 bases. With 0 bases clipped from V and 3 bases from J, the junction kept 6 bases outside the gene matches. CDR3 size: 16 residues. CDR1 and CDR2 (germline): SGHRS, YFSETQ. The CDR3 loop reads CASSLGQGVVDYGYTF. In DNA form, the CDR3 reads TGCGCCAGCAGCTTGGGACAGGGGGTCGTGGACTATGGCTACACCTTC.

This clonotype has a handful of counts. The chain carries TRBV19 and TRBJ2-5; 8 nucleotides align to TRBD1. The CDR3 spans 15 residues. Per the germline V gene, CDR1 is LNHDA and CDR2 is SQIVND (reference sequence). Trimming took 3 bases from V and 9 from J; bases not matched to a gene: 12. This CDR3 is CASSMGTGGHRAQYF. Here the CDR3 DNA reads TGTGCCAGTAGTATGGGGACAGGTGGGCACCGGGCCCAGTACTTC. The complete variable domain, with remaining parts taken from reference TRBV19 and TRBJ2-5, reads DGGITQSPKYLFRKEGQNVTLSCEQNLNHDAMYWYRQDPGQGLRLIYYSQIVNDFQKGDIAEGYSVSREKKESFPLTVTSAQKNPTAFYLCASSMGTGGHRAQYFGPGTRLLVL.

The CDR3 spells CASSPGLTEAFF. The CDR3 DNA reads as TGTGCCAGCAGCCCTGGACTCACTGAAGCTTTCTTT. This sequence joins TRBV6-1 and TRBJ1-1, with no clear D. In germline, CDR1 is MNHNS, CDR2 SASEGT. This CDR3 spans 12 amino acids. V was cut by 6 bases and J by 4 bases, with 9 bases left in between.

This clonotype was recorded a few times. The chain uses TRBV6-6 and TRBJ2-3; maybe TRBD2 (6 bases). The length of the CDR3 is 15 residues. V was pared by 2 bases and J by 5 bases, with 14 bases between. CDR1 is MNHNY, CDR2 SVGAGI, per germline (reference sequence). CDR3 in amino acids: CASSYGSGVVDTQYF. DNA for the CDR3: TGTGCCAGCAGTTACGGGTCGGGGGTGGTAGATACGCAGTATTTT.

The J gene is TRBJ2-7, the V gene TRBV5-1; 11 nucleotides line up with TRBD2. The ends lost 3 bases at V and 7 bases at J; junction bases unmatched: 15. This CDR3 has 17 residues. Per germline, CDR1 SGHRS and CDR2 YFSETQ. The DNA of the CDR3 is TGCGCCAGCAGCTGGGGACTAGCGGCCGCCTCCTACAATGAGCAGTACTTC. Its translation is CASSWGLAAASYNEQYF.

This clonotype showed up just a few times. J is TRBJ2-5 and V is TRBV21-1; TRBD2 is the table's D call and was not checked against the DNA. TRBV21-1 is tagged as a pseudogene. The length of the CDR3 is 19 residues. CDR3 in DNA: TGTGCCAGCAGCAAAGGAGGTAGCGGGGGGCCCACCTTACAAGAGACCCAGTACTTC. Translation gives CASSKGGSGGPTLQETQYF.

The CDR3 sequence: CASSPQTGTNEKLFF. In DNA, the CDR3 is TGTGCCAGCAGCCCTCAGACAGGGACTAATGAAAAACTGTTTTTT. The chain employs TRBV7-2 and TRBJ1-4, with 7 bases fitting TRBD1. The CDR3 totals 15 residues. Per germline, CDR1 SGHTA and CDR2 FQGNSA. Trimming cost V 5 bases and J 2 bases; bases outside gene matches: 5.

This clonotype was seen a few times. The rearrangement joins TRBV28 to TRBJ2-1, with D perhaps matching TRBD1 (5 bases). The CDR3 is made up of 13 amino acids. Looked up from germline, CDR1 is MDHEN and CDR2 is SYDVKM. The V end was cut by 2 bases, the J end by 8 bases, with 10 bases between. CDR3: CASSLGAHDEQFF. CDR3 in DNA: TGTGCCAGCAGTTTAGGGGCGCACGATGAGCAGTTCTTC.

The chain has TRBV7-9 and TRBJ2-1; 9 bases map to TRBD1. This CDR3 spans 16 amino acids. Trimming removed 6 bases from V and 8 bases from J; junction bases left unmatched: 14. Germline V gene sequence: CDR1 SEHNR, CDR2 FQNEAQ (reference sequence). This CDR3 reads CASRKPTGGSEDEQFF. The CDR3 DNA reads TGTGCCAGCAGAAAGCCCACAGGGGGCAGTGAGGATGAGCAGTTCTTC.

A note on this clonotype: Compared with germline, one end of the junction differs, possibly owing to a read error. The chain has TRBV10-3 and TRBJ2-6; 8 nucleotides align to TRBD2. Germline CDR1 and CDR2: ENHRY and SYGVKD. This CDR3 contains 18 residues. CDR3 region: CAISESDGGARGANALTF. DNA of the CDR3: TGTGCCATCAGTGAGTCGGACGGGGGGGCTCGAGGGGCCAACGCCCTGACTTTC.

This clonotype came up a few times. V and J are TRBV4-1 and TRBJ2-1; D not resolved. Germline V gene sequence: CDR1 MGHRA, CDR2 YSYEKL. Trimming took 4 bases from V and 0 from J, leaving 13 bases between them. The CDR3 is made up of 16 amino acids. The CDR3 region has the DNA TGCGCCAGCAGCCGGATCTTCCAGAGCTCCTACAATGAGCAGTTCTTC. This sequence encodes CASSRIFQSSYNEQFF.

This rearrangement joins TRBV7-9 to TRBJ1-2; 7 bases fit TRBD1. The CDR3 spans 13 residues. The ends lost 7 bases at V and 7 bases at J; junction bases unmatched: 9. Germline lookup yields CDR1 SEHNR and CDR2 FQNEAQ (reference sequence). The DNA of the CDR3 is TGTGCCAGCACCACCAGGGGGGGATTTGGCTACACCTTC. Translated, it gives CASTTRGGFGYTF.

The V and J genes are TRBV12-3 or TRBV12-4 and TRBJ2-3; tentative D call: TRBD1 (6 bases). V shed 7 bases and J shed 1 base, with 12 bases lying between them. The CDR3 contains 14 residues. The CDR3 sequence is CASILGAGTDTQYF. In nucleotides, the CDR3 is TGTGCCAGCATCCTGGGGGCAGGCACAGATACGCAGTATTTT.